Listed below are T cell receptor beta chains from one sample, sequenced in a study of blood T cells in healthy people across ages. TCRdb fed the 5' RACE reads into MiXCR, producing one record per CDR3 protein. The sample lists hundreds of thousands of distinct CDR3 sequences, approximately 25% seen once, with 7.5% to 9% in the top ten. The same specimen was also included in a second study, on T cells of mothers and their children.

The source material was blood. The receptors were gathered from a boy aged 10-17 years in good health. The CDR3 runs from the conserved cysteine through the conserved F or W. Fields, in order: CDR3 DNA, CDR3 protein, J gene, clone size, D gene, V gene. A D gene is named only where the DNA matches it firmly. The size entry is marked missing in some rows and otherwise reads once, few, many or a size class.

TGTGCCAGCACCTTTGAGGCTCCTACCGGGGAGCTGTTTTTT CASTFEAPTGELFF TRBJ2-2 few . TRBV7-9
TGTGCCATCAGTGAGTCTAGCGGGGGGCCTCAGTTCTTC CAISESSGGPQFF TRBJ2-1 few TRBD2 TRBV10-3
TGTGCCATCAGTGTGGACGCGGAAAACATTCAGTACTTC CAISVDAENIQYF TRBJ2-4 many . TRBV10-3
TGTGCCAGCCAAGAACCTGGGGCGGGGACGAACACCGGGGGGCTGTTTTTT CASQEPGAGTNTGGLFF TRBJ2-2 few . TRBV28
TGTGCCAGCAGCTCCGGACTGAACACTGAAGCTTTCTTT CASSSGLNTEAFF TRBJ1-1 many . TRBV28
TGTGCCAGCAGTTTTTCGGATTTGCGACCTGAGCAGTTCTTC CASSFSDLRPEQFF TRBJ2-1 many . TRBV12-3/TRBV12-4
TGTGCCAGCAGCCCCCAAACAGGGGGCGCTTCCCCCTACGAGCAGTACTTC CASSPQTGGASPYEQYF TRBJ2-7 . TRBD1 TRBV7-8
TGTGTCAGCAGTTACACCACAGGGGGAAGCTCCTACGAGCAGTACTTC CVSSYTTGGSSYEQYF TRBJ2-7 . TRBD1 TRBV6-5
TGTGCCAGCAGCGTAACCAATAGACTAGCGGCAGATACGCAGTATTTT CASSVTNRLAADTQYF TRBJ2-3 few TRBD2 TRBV9
TGCAGTGCTAGCATCTGGGGGGCGCGTGGCTACACCTTC CSASIWGARGYTF TRBJ1-2 . . TRBV20-1
TGTGCCAGCAGTTTTTGGGACAGGGTCCTGGATGGCTACACCTTC CASSFWDRVLDGYTF TRBJ1-2 . TRBD1 TRBV12-3/TRBV12-4
TGTGCCAGCAGCCAAGAGGCCGGGACGGATGCCGGGGACTACGAGCTTAACACCGGGGAGCTGTTTTTT CASSQEAGTDAGDYELNTGELFF TRBJ2-2 . TRBD2 TRBV4-2
TGTGCCAGCAGTTCCCTACGAGGTAGCGGGAGGGACTCGCCCTACGAGCAGTACTTC CASSSLRGSGRDSPYEQYF TRBJ2-7 . TRBD2 TRBV12-3/TRBV12-4
TGCGCCAGCGGGAGGGGGGTGAATACTGAAGCTTTCTTT CASGRGVNTEAFF TRBJ1-1 few . TRBV5-1
TGTGCCAGCAGCTTAGTTCCGGACAGGGGGGTCTACGAGCAGTACTTC CASSLVPDRGVYEQYF TRBJ2-7 . TRBD1 TRBV7-3